Detailed here is one T cell receptor beta chain. There are many counts of this clonotype. What antigen it recognizes has not been identified. Base qualities are not recorded, but no much larger clone differs from it by a single base. Between the V and J ends, shortened by 4 bases and 5 bases respectively, the junction contains 12 bases. From cysteine to phenylalanine, the CDR3 is 13 amino acids long. The read is trimmed to its CDR3 DNA, 39 bases read in frame from base 1. Taken from the germline V gene, the CDR1 and CDR2 loops are KGHSH and LQKENI. Sequencer: Illumina HiSeq 2500. First-strand cDNA was synthesized using Superscript III and a set of TRAV- and TRBV-specific primers, so that both TCRalpha and TCRbeta chains were covered. TCRs were amplified with Phusion for around 20 PCR cycles using a constant-region primer together with the adapter attached to the V primers. The isolated mRNA was amplified using the MessageAmp II aRNA Amplification Kit, with in vitro transcription performed for roughly 16 hours at 37 degrees C. The Dynabeads mRNA DIRECT Purification Kit was used to isolate the mRNA for TCR sequencing. Indexed Illumina adapters were added in a second 25-cycle Phusion PCR, and the resulting products were purified with AMPure XP beads. Per the authors' processing: Custom Perl scripts pooled TCR sequences encoding the same protein, removed out-of-frame sequences and computed each clonotype's abundance. Any TCR sequence supported by only a single read was excluded from analysis. Repertoire metrics included Shannon entropy, Gini index, clonality, richness, and frequency of TCRs shared between repertoires. The raw public reads went through TCRdb reprocessing: fastp at Q25, MiXCR clone calling, in-frame beta chains kept. Each CDR3 protein appears once, grouped with its most common genes and DNA. TCRdb's processing, not the authors' own work, is the source of the V and J calls. The sample data list fewer than 90,000 distinct CDR3 sequences, and under 20% of these were observed just once. Together, the top ten hold approximately 6% of the sample.

The sample's time point, from its label and the paper: before trial treatment. Donors were enrolled in RACIN, a single-arm phase I dose-escalation trial in which nivolumab, ipilimumab, aspirin, low-dose cyclophosphamide and low-dose radiotherapy were combined. Patients with advanced, TIL-negative solid tumors were considered eligible. The source of the sample is a study of low-dose radiotherapy and immunotherapy resistance in tumors (dated by TCRdb to 2021 to 2024). A note on the overall study: Cohort 1 received 0.5 Gy per fraction every 2 weeks, with a prescribed total PTV dose of 6.5 Gy. Starting on cycle 1 day 1, patients took 300 mg of aspirin by mouth once daily for four cycles. Patients were given nivolumab as a 240 mg flat dose every two weeks and ipilimumab at 1 mg/kg every six weeks, with both drugs delivered intravenously. Randomization of trial participants into treatment groups was not performed. Patients in Cohort 2 were given 1 Gy per fraction every two weeks, for a total of 13 Gy across 26 weeks. Cyclophosphamide 200 mg/m2 was given intravenously every two weeks, one day before each radiation and immunotherapy administration. Eight patients were included in the translational analysis, namely three from the first dose cohort plus the first five from the second dose cohort.

The chain couples TRBV18 to TRBJ2-7; the D segment may tentatively be TRBD1 or TRBD2, each giving 5 matched bases. The receptor was derived from a male donor with prostate cancer. The sequencing here drew on PBMCs, taken before treatment. The CDR3 here reads CASSLRGGNEQYF. In nucleotide form, the sequence is TGTGCCAGCTCACTGAGGGGCGGCAACGAGCAGTACTTC.